This T cell receptor beta chain was recorded in a study of cytomegalovirus exposure and HLA in healthy donors. Unrecorded immune exposure was likely among donors, who were nominally healthy when sampled. PCR involved 60 Vbeta and 13 Jbeta primers. The method was immunoSEQ multiplex PCR; TCRdb's version includes in-frame clones alone and lacks a portion of them. The repertoire consists of some 140,000 clones, with more than 75% occurring once and the leading ten covering around 6%. The V gene's germline CDR1 is PRHDT and CDR2 FYEKMQ (reference sequence). The V segment lost 5 bases and the J segment 4 bases; nucleotides outside the gene matches: 5. The CDR3 length is 14 residues. Study results and caveats: Earlier analysis looked at TCR beta V segments, and most were productive about 87% or about 30% of the time. Several of the most significant clusters appeared, in a later analysis, to be linked to common viral pathogens. The likely explanation for a cluster of highly shared sequence variants was sequencing artifact.

Concerning this clone itself: What it binds is unknown.

This TCR was recovered from a woman aged 40 to 50 in good health and CMV-seropositive. The chain combines TRBV13 with TRBJ2-1, with 7 bases matching TRBD1. Sequencing was carried out using PBMCs. The CDR3 loop reads CASSTRDSYNEQFF. The CDR3 DNA reads TGTGCCAGCAGCACCCGGGACAGTTACAATGAGCAGTTCTTC.